This TCR beta chain was found in a study of shared clonotypes between healthy human individuals. Findings of the study overall: Naive CD4 clonotypes overlapped across a few donors at approximately 5%. Compared with clonotypes that all four donors shared, non-shared clonotypes had lower generation probabilities.

Points on this clone: As yet, its antigen is unknown.

CDR1 and CDR2 (germline): SQVTM, ANQGSEA. V lost 6 bases, J lost 4 bases, and 10 bases lay in between. The CDR3 contains 12 residues. The assay was run at deep level. Clones were read by immunoSEQ multiplex PCR, and TCRdb kept only the in-frame ones, dropping some. Among 2 million or so clones listed, 85% to 95% were seen once. This TCR came from a man aged 18-30 years in good health. The source material was naive CD4+ T cells sorted from blood. As for subset: CD45RA+ positively selected. This chain links TRBV29-1 with TRBJ1-3; D unclear. The CDR3, as DNA: TGCAGCGTCCAACCTCCGGGAAACACCATATATTTT. It specifies CSVQPPGNTIYF.